Listed below are T cell receptor beta chains from one sample, sequenced in a study of T cell responses to AZD1222 COVID-19 vaccine. Method: immunoSEQ multiplex PCR; TCRdb's copy keeps in-frame clones and lacks some. Among tens of thousands of clones listed, approximately 83% were seen once. This sample comprised peripheral blood, obtained 28 days after the second AZD1222 dose. Source of these receptors: an adult who received the AZD1222 COVID-19 vaccine. CDR3s include the opening cysteine and the closing phenylalanine or tryptophan.

TRBV2	TRBJ2-3	CASSNGADTQYF
TRBV2	TRBJ1-6	CASIPDRVLDSPLHF
TRBV7-2	TRBJ1-2	CASSLLENNYGYTF
TRBV5-1	TRBJ1-2	CASSVDRLNGYTF
TRBV30	TRBJ2-2	CAWSGRRGGGELFF
TRBV6-5	TRBJ2-2	CASSYRGELFF
TRBV5-6	TRBJ1-5	CASTSGFSNQPQHF
TRBV2	TRBJ2-7	CASSKDSRYEQYF
TRBV6-5	TRBJ1-6	CASSYGGTYYNSPLHF
TRBV3-1/TRBV3-2	TRBJ2-2	CASSLRTIGGELFF
TRBV19	TRBJ2-7	CASTKLAGSSYEQYF
TRBV6-5	TRBJ2-7	CASGLGMYEQYF
TRBV5-6	TRBJ2-2	CASSPWDRENGELFF
TRBV10-3	TRBJ1-4	CAISESLISGFNQKLFF
TRBV30	TRBJ1-2	CAWSVSQEGGYTF
TRBV5-1	TRBJ1-4	CASSFGPDEKLFF
TRBV11-2	TRBJ2-5	CASSLARLASETQYF
TRBV11-1	TRBJ1-1	CASRHYASGAFF
TRBV5-6	TRBJ1-5	CASSSQDRYLQPQHF
TRBV19	TRBJ1-4	CASTDRRNEKLFF
TRBV5-1	TRBJ1-2	CASSSRQGTFDTF
TRBV6-5	TRBJ2-3	CASNHFRGGTDTQYF
TRBV7-3	TRBJ1-2	CASSLNRGMTDYGYTF
TRBV6-6	TRBJ1-2	CASSLSGGSYTF
TRBV3-1/TRBV3-2	TRBJ2-2	CASSQRGAAGELFF
TRBV9	TRBJ1-2	CASSVGFRDSYGYTF
TRBV4-1	TRBJ2-4	CASSQEILALSLAKNIQYF
TRBV5-1	TRBJ2-7	CASSPQQLDRAYEQYF
TRBV19	TRBJ1-2	CASSISASNYGYTF
TRBV5-1	TRBJ1-1	CASSHIGQGATEAFF
TRBV27	TRBJ1-5	CASSLRGNQPQHF
TRBV5-1	TRBJ1-4	CASSLGPASTNEKLFF
TRBV19	TRBJ2-1	CASSGSDAGDNEQFF
TRBV3-1/TRBV3-2	TRBJ2-1	CASSQVLAGRSYNEQFF
TRBV3-1/TRBV3-2	TRBJ2-3	CASSQTLSGGGDTQYF
TRBV29-1	TRBJ1-5	CSVGHSNQPQHF
TRBV7-9	TRBJ2-2	CASSTFLRVGTGELFF
TRBV19	TRBJ1-6	CASSRPLRAGDNNSPLHF
TRBV9	TRBJ2-7	CASSQTSGGPYEQYF
TRBV4-1	TRBJ1-6	CASSQDRSDRGSYNSPLHF
TRBV7-9	TRBJ2-7	CASSPLSGQGGEQYF